The clone carrying this T cell receptor (beta chain) was counted a few times. V gave up 7 bases and J gave up 10 bases; unmatched junction bases: 8. The CDR3 is made up of 13 amino acids. Germline V gives CDR1 LNHDA, CDR2 SQIVND (reference sequence). This sample was taken from a study of blood T cell repertoires in COVID-19. The protocol was immunoSEQ multiplex PCR, while the TCRdb copy is restricted to in-frame clones and leaves out a portion. The repertoire holds approximately 72,000 clones, more than 70% seen once, with more than 7% in the top ten. The source is a man aged 50 or older with active COVID-19. The sequenced material came from peripheral blood. The chain recombines TRBV19 with TRBJ2-1; TRBD1 matches 9 bases. The CDR3 sequence is CASMGTGKEEQFF. The DNA of the CDR3 is TGTGCCAGTATGGGGACAGGGAAAGAGGAGCAGTTCTTC. Drawing the rest from reference TRBV19 and TRBJ2-1, the complete variable domain is DGGITQSPKYLFRKEGQNVTLSCEQNLNHDAMYWYRQDPGQGLRLIYYSQIVNDFQKGDIAEGYSVSREKKESFPLTVTSAQKNPTAFYLCASMGTGKEEQFFGPGTRLTVL.